This TCR beta chain was documented in a study of PD-L1 blockade in urothelial cancer. Study context: Samples of blood were analyzed 3 weeks (second dose) and 6 weeks after treatment start. There were a median of about 150,000 T cells in blood samples.

Overall study results and limits: Pretreatment TCR clonality in blood, when below the median, was predictive of better survival.

The germline CDR1 and CDR2 sequences are SNHLY and FYNNEI. The junction had 7 bases not matched to a gene; V was cut back by 2 bases and J by 3 bases. The CDR3 consists of 16 residues. The investigators introduced synthetic TCR analog templates into each PCR as spikes. Sequencing was performed with immunoSEQ multiplex PCR; in TCRdb, only in-frame clones are kept and a portion is missing. This table has roughly 49,000 clones, 86% appearing once. The sample's time point: pretreatment peripheral blood. With regard to this clone: Its antigen is as yet unknown.

The gene calls are TRBV2 and TRBJ2-4; 7 bases map to TRBD1. The sequences come from PBMCs, collected around atezolizumab (anti-PD-L1) treatment. The receptor's source is a man aged 55-75 years with urothelial cancer. CDR3 in DNA: TGTGCCAGCAGTGAATTTTTGGGGGACAGCAAAAACATTCAGTACTTC. It is translated as CASSEFLGDSKNIQYF. The full variable domain, completed using reference TRBV2 and TRBJ2-4, is EPEVTQTPSHQVTQMGQEVILRCVPISNHLYFYWYRQILGQKVEFLVSFYNNEISEKSEIFDDQFSVERPDGSNFTLKIRSTKLEDSAMYFCASSEFLGDSKNIQYFGAGTRLSVL.